These T cell receptor beta chains were read from a single sample in a study of beta chain features in type 1 diabetes. Generated by immunoSEQ multiplex PCR, the TCRdb table keeps only in-frame clones and is missing some. Among around 450,000 clones listed, around 10% were seen once. Source material: naive CD4+ T cells from blood. The source is a woman aged 18-29 years in good health. Both conserved end residues are part of each CDR3. D genes are given only for firm matches. The size field is filled for only some rows; it gives once, few, many or a size class.

j_call: TRBJ2-5
clone_size: -
d_call: -
v_call: TRBV7-8
cdr3_nt: TGTGCCAGCAGCTCCCGGCCTAGGGACCAAGAGACCCAGTACTTC
cdr3_aa: CASSSRPRDQETQYF

j_call: TRBJ1-2
clone_size: -
d_call: -
v_call: TRBV7-2
cdr3_nt: TGTGCCAGCAGCTTAGCCCGGGGAGCCTATGGCTACACCTTC
cdr3_aa: CASSLARGAYGYTF

j_call: TRBJ1-5
clone_size: -
d_call: -
v_call: TRBV5-1
cdr3_nt: TGCGCCAGCAGCAGGGGAGGCAATCAGCCCCAGCATTTT
cdr3_aa: CASSRGGNQPQHF

j_call: TRBJ1-4
clone_size: few
d_call: TRBD1
v_call: TRBV5-1
cdr3_nt: TGCGCCAGCAGCCCCGGGACAGCTAATGAAAAACTGTTTTTT
cdr3_aa: CASSPGTANEKLFF

j_call: TRBJ2-5
clone_size: few
d_call: TRBD2
v_call: TRBV5-1
cdr3_nt: TGCGCCAGCAGCAAGAGCGGGGTCCCCCAAGAGACCCAGTACTTC
cdr3_aa: CASSKSGVPQETQYF

j_call: TRBJ2-5
clone_size: few
d_call: -
v_call: TRBV15
cdr3_nt: TGTGCCACCAGCAGAGATAGGGACAAATCGGAGACCCAGTACTTC
cdr3_aa: CATSRDRDKSETQYF

j_call: TRBJ1-6
clone_size: few
d_call: -
v_call: TRBV5-1
cdr3_nt: TGCGCCAGCAGCGGGCTAGAGAATTCACCCCTCCACTTT
cdr3_aa: CASSGLENSPLHF

j_call: TRBJ2-5
clone_size: few
d_call: -
v_call: TRBV6-5
cdr3_nt: TGTGCCTGTAAAAGGAGGGCCCAAGAGACCCAGTACTTC
cdr3_aa: CACKRRAQETQYF

j_call: TRBJ1-1
clone_size: -
d_call: TRBD1
v_call: TRBV30
cdr3_nt: TGTGCCTGCCATCAGGGGGCTGCCACTGAAGCTTTCTTT
cdr3_aa: CACHQGAATEAFF

j_call: TRBJ2-7
clone_size: few
d_call: -
v_call: TRBV7-9
cdr3_nt: TGTGCCAGCGGGAGCAGCGAGCAGTACTTC
cdr3_aa: CASGSSEQYF

j_call: TRBJ2-7
clone_size: few
d_call: -
v_call: TRBV14
cdr3_nt: TGTGCCAGCAGCCATGGCTACTTACGAGGGCAGTACTTC
cdr3_aa: CASSHGYLRGQYF

j_call: TRBJ2-3
clone_size: -
d_call: TRBD2
v_call: TRBV7-3
cdr3_nt: TGTGCCAGCAGCCGGACTAGCGGATACACAGATACGCAGTATTTT
cdr3_aa: CASSRTSGYTDTQYF

j_call: TRBJ2-1
clone_size: few
d_call: -
v_call: TRBV20-1
cdr3_nt: TGCAGTGCGCAGACAGGCAATGAGCAGTTCTTC
cdr3_aa: CSAQTGNEQFF

j_call: TRBJ1-4
clone_size: -
d_call: -
v_call: TRBV4-1
cdr3_nt: TGCGCCAGCAGCCAAGGGGCCAGAAGAGGTAATGAAAAACTGTTTTTT
cdr3_aa: CASSQGARRGNEKLFF

j_call: TRBJ2-5
clone_size: few
d_call: -
v_call: TRBV14
cdr3_nt: TGTGCCAGCAGTTACAGGGTATCCTCCACTCAAGAGACCCAGTACTTC
cdr3_aa: CASSYRVSSTQETQYF

j_call: TRBJ2-1
clone_size: -
d_call: -
v_call: TRBV4-2
cdr3_nt: TGTGCCAGCAGCCACCCTATCCCGAATGAGCAGTTCTTC
cdr3_aa: CASSHPIPNEQFF

j_call: TRBJ1-6
clone_size: few
d_call: TRBD1
v_call: TRBV29-1
cdr3_nt: TGCAGCGTTGGGACAGGGAATTCACCCCTCCACTTT
cdr3_aa: CSVGTGNSPLHF

j_call: TRBJ2-3
clone_size: few
d_call: TRBD2
v_call: TRBV30
cdr3_nt: TGTGCCTGGAATCTAGCGGGAGGGCCGACAGATACGCAGTATTTT
cdr3_aa: CAWNLAGGPTDTQYF

j_call: TRBJ2-5
clone_size: -
d_call: TRBD1
v_call: TRBV7-9
cdr3_nt: TGTGCCAGCAGCTCCCGGACAGGGCAAGAGACCCAGTACTTC
cdr3_aa: CASSSRTGQETQYF

j_call: TRBJ2-3
clone_size: -
d_call: TRBD2
v_call: TRBV19
cdr3_nt: TGTGCCAGTAGCCAACGGGGGGGCCGGAGGGATACGCAGTATTTT
cdr3_aa: CASSQRGGRRDTQYF

j_call: TRBJ2-4
clone_size: few
d_call: TRBD1
v_call: TRBV7-2
cdr3_nt: TGTGCCAGCAGCTACGGGACAGAAAACATTCAGTACTTC
cdr3_aa: CASSYGTENIQYF

j_call: TRBJ1-5
clone_size: -
d_call: -
v_call: TRBV5-1
cdr3_nt: TGCGCCAGCAGTTCGGGGACGAATCAGCCCCAGCATTTT
cdr3_aa: CASSSGTNQPQHF

j_call: TRBJ1-1
clone_size: -
d_call: -
v_call: TRBV27
cdr3_nt: TGTGCCAGCTCGCGGGGAGGCTTGAACACTGAAGCTTTCTTT
cdr3_aa: CASSRGGLNTEAFF

j_call: TRBJ1-6
clone_size: -
d_call: TRBD1
v_call: TRBV5-6
cdr3_nt: TGTGCCAGCAGCGTAAGGACAGGGGCGGGTTCACCCCTCCACTTT
cdr3_aa: CASSVRTGAGSPLHF

j_call: TRBJ2-1
clone_size: -
d_call: -
v_call: TRBV29-1
cdr3_nt: TGCAGCGCGCAATCGACAGGAGACTCCTACAATGAGCAGTTCTTC
cdr3_aa: CSAQSTGDSYNEQFF

j_call: TRBJ2-5
clone_size: few
d_call: TRBD1
v_call: TRBV27
cdr3_nt: TGTGCCACCAAGGACAGGGTTGTACAAGAGACCCAGTACTTC
cdr3_aa: CATKDRVVQETQYF

j_call: TRBJ2-7
clone_size: few
d_call: TRBD2
v_call: TRBV27
cdr3_nt: TGTGCCAGCAGTTCTCGAGCGGGAGGGCCCTACGAGCAGTACTTC
cdr3_aa: CASSSRAGGPYEQYF

j_call: TRBJ2-1
clone_size: -
d_call: TRBD2
v_call: TRBV6-6
cdr3_nt: TGTGCCAGCAGTCTAGCGGAGAGCTCCTACAATGAGCAGTTCTTC
cdr3_aa: CASSLAESSYNEQFF

j_call: TRBJ2-1
clone_size: few
d_call: -
v_call: TRBV15
cdr3_nt: TGTGCCACCAGCAGAGATATAGCCGGCTCCTACAATGAGCAGTTCTTC
cdr3_aa: CATSRDIAGSYNEQFF

j_call: TRBJ2-2
clone_size: few
d_call: -
v_call: TRBV12-5
cdr3_nt: TGTGCTAGTGGCTCCTCCGGGACTCAAAACACCGGGGAGCTGTTTTTT
cdr3_aa: CASGSSGTQNTGELFF

j_call: TRBJ2-3
clone_size: -
d_call: -
v_call: TRBV28
cdr3_nt: TGTGCCAGCAGCCCCGTGGGGTGGGGCACAGATACGCAGTATTTT
cdr3_aa: CASSPVGWGTDTQYF

j_call: TRBJ1-2
clone_size: few
d_call: -
v_call: TRBV5-1
cdr3_nt: TGCGCCAGCAGCTTGGGTCAGGGAAGAGACTATGGCTACACCTTC
cdr3_aa: CASSLGQGRDYGYTF

j_call: TRBJ2-4
clone_size: many
d_call: -
v_call: TRBV13
cdr3_nt: TGTGCCAGCAGTAAACGGCGCTCCCAAGCCAAAAACATTCAGTACTTC
cdr3_aa: CASSKRRSQAKNIQYF

j_call: TRBJ1-6
clone_size: -
d_call: TRBD1
v_call: TRBV7-2
cdr3_nt: TGTGCCAGCAGCCCTCAAACAGGGGCCCTGGGGCCCCTCCACTTT
cdr3_aa: CASSPQTGALGPLHF

j_call: TRBJ1-4
clone_size: -
d_call: -
v_call: TRBV29-1
cdr3_nt: TGCAGCGTTTCCGAAGCGTATGAAAAACTGTTTTTT
cdr3_aa: CSVSEAYEKLFF

j_call: TRBJ1-2
clone_size: few
d_call: TRBD1
v_call: TRBV9
cdr3_nt: TGTGCCAGCAGCATGGGACAGCGCTATGGCTACACCTTC
cdr3_aa: CASSMGQRYGYTF

j_call: TRBJ2-7
clone_size: -
d_call: TRBD1
v_call: TRBV30
cdr3_nt: TGTGCCTGGAGTCGGACAGGGAACGAGCAGTACTTC
cdr3_aa: CAWSRTGNEQYF

j_call: TRBJ2-7
clone_size: many
d_call: TRBD2
v_call: TRBV29-1
cdr3_nt: TGCAGCGTTGGGACTAGCGGGATTGACTACGAGCAGTACTTC
cdr3_aa: CSVGTSGIDYEQYF

j_call: TRBJ1-2
clone_size: -
d_call: -
v_call: TRBV5-4
cdr3_nt: TGTGCCAGCAGCTTGGTCAGCGGCCAGAGCTACACCTTC
cdr3_aa: CASSLVSGQSYTF

j_call: TRBJ2-4
clone_size: few
d_call: TRBD1
v_call: TRBV27
cdr3_nt: TGTGCCAGCAGTTTAGAGGGACAGCCCATAGCCAAAAACATTCAGTACTTC
cdr3_aa: CASSLEGQPIAKNIQYF

j_call: TRBJ2-1
clone_size: few
d_call: -
v_call: TRBV2
cdr3_nt: TGTGCCAGCAGTGGGAGTGTCGGCTACAATGAGCAGTTCTTC
cdr3_aa: CASSGSVGYNEQFF

j_call: TRBJ1-1
clone_size: few
d_call: -
v_call: TRBV7-9
cdr3_nt: TGTGCCAGCAGCTCCCAGGACGGTAACACTGAAGCTTTCTTT
cdr3_aa: CASSSQDGNTEAFF

j_call: TRBJ2-7
clone_size: -
d_call: -
v_call: TRBV29-1
cdr3_nt: TGCAGCGTTGGGGGCGACTCCTACGAGCAGTACTTC
cdr3_aa: CSVGGDSYEQYF

j_call: TRBJ2-5
clone_size: -
d_call: -
v_call: TRBV11-2
cdr3_nt: TGTGCCAGCAGCTCCGGGGCTACGGGAGAGACCCAGTACTTC
cdr3_aa: CASSSGATGETQYF

j_call: TRBJ1-5
clone_size: few
d_call: -
v_call: TRBV6-6
cdr3_nt: TGTGCCAGCAGATACGAGACCGGGACCGCCAATCAGCCCCAGCATTTT
cdr3_aa: CASRYETGTANQPQHF

j_call: TRBJ1-4
clone_size: -
d_call: -
v_call: TRBV6-6
cdr3_nt: TGTGCCAGCAGTTTTAATGCTGAAAAACTGTTTTTT
cdr3_aa: CASSFNAEKLFF

j_call: TRBJ1-2
clone_size: -
d_call: -
v_call: TRBV5-1
cdr3_nt: TGCGCCAGCAGCCTCGCGGGAAATAACTATGGCTACACCTTC
cdr3_aa: CASSLAGNNYGYTF

j_call: TRBJ1-1
clone_size: -
d_call: -
v_call: TRBV5-1
cdr3_nt: TGCGCCAGCAGCTTGGGGACGGTCATGAACACTGAAGCTTTCTTT
cdr3_aa: CASSLGTVMNTEAFF

j_call: TRBJ2-7
clone_size: few
d_call: -
v_call: TRBV7-7
cdr3_nt: TGTGCTAGCAGCTTAGCCAGGACCGCTTTGGGAGAGCAGTACTTC
cdr3_aa: CASSLARTALGEQYF

j_call: TRBJ1-1
clone_size: -
d_call: -
v_call: TRBV7-2
cdr3_nt: TGTGCCAGCAGCTTAGAGGGTGGGGTAGAAGCTTTCTTT
cdr3_aa: CASSLEGGVEAFF

j_call: TRBJ2-4
clone_size: few
d_call: -
v_call: TRBV7-8
cdr3_nt: TGTGCCAGCAGCTTAGCCCAGGGAATAGCCAAAAACATTCAGTACTTC
cdr3_aa: CASSLAQGIAKNIQYF

j_call: TRBJ2-3
clone_size: few
d_call: -
v_call: TRBV30
cdr3_nt: TGTGCCTGGGTCAGAGGCACAGATATGCAGTATTTT
cdr3_aa: CAWVRGTDMQYF

j_call: TRBJ1-6
clone_size: -
d_call: -
v_call: TRBV5-1
cdr3_nt: TGCGCCAGCAGCTTGGACGGGACGGGGAGGGCACCCCTCCACTTT
cdr3_aa: CASSLDGTGRAPLHF

j_call: TRBJ2-3
clone_size: few
d_call: TRBD2
v_call: TRBV10-3
cdr3_nt: TGTGCCATCAGTCGGACTAGCGGCACAGATACGCAGTATTTT
cdr3_aa: CAISRTSGTDTQYF

j_call: TRBJ1-1
clone_size: -
d_call: TRBD1
v_call: TRBV6-5
cdr3_nt: TGTGCCAGCAGTCACAGGGGTAGCACTGAAGCTTTCTTT
cdr3_aa: CASSHRGSTEAFF